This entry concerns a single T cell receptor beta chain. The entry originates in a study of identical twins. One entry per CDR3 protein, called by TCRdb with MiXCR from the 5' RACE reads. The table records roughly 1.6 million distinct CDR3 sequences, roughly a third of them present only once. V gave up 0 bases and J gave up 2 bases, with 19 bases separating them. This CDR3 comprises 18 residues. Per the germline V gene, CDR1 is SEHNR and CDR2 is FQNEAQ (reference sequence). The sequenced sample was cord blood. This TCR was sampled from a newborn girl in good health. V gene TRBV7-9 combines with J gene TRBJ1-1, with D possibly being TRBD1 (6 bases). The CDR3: CASSLARGGNWGNTEAFF. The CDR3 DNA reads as TGTGCCAGCAGCTTAGCGAGAGGGGGGAATTGGGGAAACACTGAAGCTTTCTTT.